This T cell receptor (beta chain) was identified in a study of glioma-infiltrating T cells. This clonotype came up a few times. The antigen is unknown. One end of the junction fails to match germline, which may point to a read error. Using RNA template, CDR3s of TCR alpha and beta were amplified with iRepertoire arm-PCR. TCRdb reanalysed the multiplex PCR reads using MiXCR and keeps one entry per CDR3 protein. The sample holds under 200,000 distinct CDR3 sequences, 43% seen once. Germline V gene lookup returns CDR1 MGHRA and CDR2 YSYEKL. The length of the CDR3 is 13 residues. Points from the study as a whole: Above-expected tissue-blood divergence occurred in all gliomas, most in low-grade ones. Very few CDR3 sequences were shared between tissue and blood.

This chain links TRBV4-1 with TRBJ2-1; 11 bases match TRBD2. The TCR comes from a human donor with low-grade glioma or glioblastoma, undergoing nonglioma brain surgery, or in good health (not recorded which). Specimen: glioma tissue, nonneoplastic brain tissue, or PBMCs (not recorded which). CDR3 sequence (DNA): TGCGCCAGCAGCCCGATTCTAGCGGGAGGCAGGGTCTTC. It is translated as CASSPILAGGRVF.